The 21 T cell receptor beta chains given below trace back to one sample, sequenced in a study of CD8 T cells in ankylosing spondylitis. TCRdb re-derived calls from the 5' RACE reads in MiXCR, one entry per CDR3 protein. This table has 250,000 to 400,000 distinct CDR3 sequences, around a tenth appearing once. The sequencing sample was made of blood, either unsorted or a sorted T cell fraction (not recorded which). All receptors derive from a female donor with ankylosing spondylitis or in good health (not recorded which).

This clonotype showed up many times. The V gene is TRBV5-1, the J gene TRBJ2-7; 8 positions agree with TRBD1. The CDR3 contains 13 residues. The J segment lost 3 bases and the V segment lost 6 bases, leaving 5 bases of the junction unmatched. Germline loops: CDR1 SGHRS, CDR2 YFSETQ. This CDR3 is CASIPGTGYEQYF. DNA for the CDR3: TGCGCCAGCATACCGGGGACAGGCTACGAGCAGTACTTC.

The chain is built from TRBV7-2 and TRBJ2-5, with 10 bases that match TRBD1. The length of the CDR3 is 16 residues. V was pared by 4 bases and J by 5 bases, with 10 bases of the junction left unmatched. Germline V CDR1 and CDR2: SGHTA, FQGNSA. This CDR3 reads CASSSRRQGARETQYF. Written as DNA, the CDR3 is TGTGCCAGCAGCTCGAGAAGACAGGGGGCGAGGGAGACCCAGTACTTC.

J is TRBJ2-3 and V is TRBV28; 8 nucleotides agree with TRBD2. J lost 1 base, V lost 1 base, and 16 bases had no gene match. Looked up from germline, CDR1 is MDHEN and CDR2 is SYDVKM. The CDR3 sequence is 20 residues long. CDR3 residues: CASSLFPSGLHLLGTDTQYF. CDR3 DNA: TGTGCCAGCAGTTTATTTCCTAGCGGGCTCCACCTTCTGGGCACAGATACGCAGTATTTT.

CDR3 sequence reads: CSARSGTGRLNYGYTF. The CDR3 coding sequence is TGCAGTGCTAGATCTGGGACAGGCCGCCTGAACTATGGCTACACCTTC. The chain carries TRBV20-1 and TRBJ1-2; 8 positions match TRBD1. This CDR3 is built from 16 residues. CDR1 is DFQATT and CDR2 is SNEGSKA in the germline V gene (reference sequence). V lost 2 bases, J lost 2 bases, and 10 bases stayed unmatched.

In this sample, this clonotype turned up many times. The chain combines TRBV3-1 with TRBJ2-3, with D tentatively TRBD2 (5 bases). The germline CDR1 and CDR2 sequences are LGHDT and YNNKEL (reference sequence). The CDR3 sequence is 16 residues long. V shed 0 bases and J shed 10 bases, with 20 bases lying between them. The CDR3 loop is CASSQDLATNSRAQYF. Here the CDR3 DNA reads TGTGCCAGCAGCCAAGATTTGGCGACTAACTCCCGCGCGCAGTATTTT.

J is TRBJ2-5 and V is TRBV20-1; 8 bases fit TRBD2. Germline V gene lookup returns CDR1 DFQATT and CDR2 SNEGSKA (reference sequence). The CDR3 has 13 residues. The junction had 8 bases not matched to a gene; V was cut back by 6 bases and J by 5 bases. This CDR3 is CSATGTSWETQYF. The CDR3 DNA reads TGCAGTGCAACCGGGACTAGTTGGGAGACCCAGTACTTC.

Concerning this clonotype itself: This clone may be a read error of a much larger clone one base away. The chain employs TRBV29-1 and TRBJ2-1; D uncertain. The length of the CDR3 is 14 residues. Germline V gene data show CDR1 as SQVTM and CDR2 as ANQGSEA. Trimming cost V 3 bases and J 5 bases, with 14 bases left between them. CDR3 coding DNA: TGCAGCGTTGAGTCAGAGTGGGCCCACAATGAGCAGTTCTTC. It translates to CSVESEWAHNEQFF.

This clonotype was seen repeatedly, ten times or more. The V gene is TRBV20-1, the J gene TRBJ2-1, with D tentatively TRBD2 (6 bases). The CDR3 runs 15 residues. V gave up 5 bases and J gave up 3 bases, with 17 bases separating them. The germline gives CDR1 DFQATT, CDR2 SNEGSKA (reference sequence). CDR3 region: CSAPIRGSLYNEQFF. CDR3 bases: TGCAGTGCTCCTATTCGGGGGTCCCTCTACAATGAGCAGTTCTTC.

This clonotype was seen many times. The chain employs TRBV15 and TRBJ2-1, with 9 bases that match TRBD2. Germline CDR1 and CDR2: LNHNV and YYDKDF (reference sequence). The CDR3 contains 16 residues. V lost 2 bases, J lost 0 bases, and 2 bases stayed unmatched. CDR3 sequence: CATSRYSGSSYNEQFF. CDR3 DNA sequence: TGTGCCACCAGCAGATATAGCGGGAGCTCCTACAATGAGCAGTTCTTC.

This clonotype has more than one count but fewer than ten. The chain joins TRBV12-3 or TRBV12-4 to TRBJ1-3; 9 bases align to TRBD1. V gave up 5 bases and J gave up 4 bases; unmatched junction bases: 12. The CDR3 has 17 amino acids. The CDR3 sequence: CASSRGAGQGTGNTIYF. The CDR3 DNA reads as TGTGCCAGCAGTAGGGGAGCGGGACAGGGTACCGGAAACACCATATATTTT.

The table lists this clonotype with many counts. The chain employs TRBV5-6 and TRBJ1-4; 9 nucleotides line up with TRBD1. Germline CDR1 is SGHDT and CDR2 is YYEEEE. CDR3 length: 16 amino acids. The V and J ends lost 4 bases and 2 bases, in that order; junction bases with no gene match: 6. CDR3 protein: CASSRGQGQTNEKLFF. DNA of the CDR3: TGTGCCAGCAGCAGGGGACAGGGTCAGACTAATGAAAAACTGTTTTTT.

This clonotype was detected many times. The chain is built from TRBV7-9 and TRBJ1-1; D is ambiguous. Germline CDR1 is SEHNR and CDR2 is FQNEAQ (reference sequence). The CDR3 covers 11 residues. The V end lost 4 bases, the J end lost 3 bases, and 3 bases lay between the germline ends. The CDR3 DNA sequence: TGTGCCAGCAGCTCCGACACTGAAGCTTTCTTT. Translation: CASSSDTEAFF.

This clonotype was found a few times. This chain uses TRBV5-1 with TRBJ2-3; D unclear. V was clipped by 2 bases and J by 4 bases, with 8 bases between them. The CDR3 extends over 13 amino acids. CDR1 is SGHRS, CDR2 YFSETQ, per germline. CDR3 protein: CASSFLPADTQYF. The DNA for the CDR3 is TGCGCCAGCAGCTTTTTACCGGCAGATACGCAGTATTTT. Filled out from reference TRBV5-1 and TRBJ2-3, the complete variable domain reads KAGVTQTPRYLIKTRGQQVTLSCSPISGHRSVSWYQQTPGQGLQFLFEYFSETQRNKGNFPGRFSGRQFSNSRSEMNVSTLELGDSALYLCASSFLPADTQYFGPGTRLTVL.

On this clonotype itself: A much larger clone sits a single nucleotide away, making a read error possible. The V call is TRBV5-1, the J call TRBJ2-5, with TRBD2 matching 7 bases. The CDR3 sequence is 14 residues long. Germline V gives CDR1 SGHRS, CDR2 YFSETQ. As DNA, the CDR3 is TGCGCCAGCAGCGACCTTGGCGGGGGAGAGACCCAGTCCTTC. Residues: CASSDLGGGETQSF.

In its sample, this clonotype was seen many times. The chain recombines TRBV6-5 with TRBJ2-7, with 8 bases fitting TRBD2. Per germline, CDR1 MNHEY and CDR2 SVGAGI. The CDR3 extends over 15 amino acids. The J segment lost 5 bases and the V segment lost 6 bases, leaving 12 bases of the junction unmatched. In DNA, the CDR3 is TGTGCCAGCAGCTACAATAGCGGGAATGCCGACGAGCAGTACTTC. Protein: CASSYNSGNADEQYF.

This clonotype has just a few counts. This sequence joins TRBV5-1 and TRBJ2-6, with 7 bases that match TRBD1. Losses at the gene ends were 4 bases for V and 0 bases for J; bases not matched to a gene: 4. The CDR3 has 16 residues. The germline gives CDR1 SGHRS, CDR2 YFSETQ. For the CDR3, the DNA is TGCGCCAGCAGCCAGGGACAGCCCTCTGGGGCCAACGTCCTGACTTTC. Its translation: CASSQGQPSGANVLTF. Based on the CDR3 plus reference TRBV5-1 and TRBJ2-6, the full variable domain is KAGVTQTPRYLIKTRGQQVTLSCSPISGHRSVSWYQQTPGQGLQFLFEYFSETQRNKGNFPGRFSGRQFSNSRSEMNVSTLELGDSALYLCASSQGQPSGANVLTFGAGSRLTVL.

At least ten counts were recorded for this clonotype. The chain combines TRBV7-2 with TRBJ2-1, with D hard to call. Between the trimmed V and J ends, which lost 5 bases and 8 bases, there was a span of 13 bases. Looked up from germline, CDR1 is SGHTA and CDR2 is FQGNSA. The length of the CDR3 is 13 residues. CDR3 protein: CASSNSFGDEQFF. CDR3 DNA sequence: TGTGCCAGCAGCAACTCCTTCGGTGATGAGCAGTTCTTC.

The chain uses TRBV20-1 and TRBJ1-1; maybe TRBD1 (6 bases). The germline CDR1 and CDR2 sequences are DFQATT and SNEGSKA (reference sequence). V lost 1 base and J lost 6, with 18 bases in between. This CDR3 comprises 15 residues. In DNA form, the CDR3 reads TGCAGTGCTAGAGCCCCGTTGGGGGCAGGCTCTGAAGCTTTCTTT. It yields the protein CSARAPLGAGSEAFF.

This clonotype was recorded a few times. This chain connects TRBV27 to TRBJ1-2; unclear D gene. The germline V gene has CDR1 MNHEY and CDR2 SMNVEV (reference sequence). V shed 5 bases and J shed 4 bases, with 17 bases lying between them. This CDR3 has 15 residues. The CDR3 DNA sequence: TGTGCCAGCAGTCCCCCCGGCGGCGAGGCCTATGGCTACACCTTC. This codes for CASSPPGGEAYGYTF.

This clonotype appeared many times. In nucleotides, the CDR3 is TGCAGTGCTAGCGATCCGGGCAGGGGGGAGGCCGGGGAGCTGTTTTTT. It is translated as CSASDPGRGEAGELFF. The chain is built from TRBV20-1 and TRBJ2-2; D perhaps matches TRBD1 (7 bases). The germline V gene has CDR1 DFQATT and CDR2 SNEGSKA (reference sequence). V shed 3 bases and J shed 6 bases, with 20 bases lying between them. The CDR3 consists of 16 residues.

This clonotype was picked up a small number of times. V is TRBV12-3 or TRBV12-4 and J is TRBJ2-2; possible D gene TRBD1, 6 bases. This CDR3 comprises 15 residues. Trimming removed 6 bases at V and 2 bases at J, with 13 bases between. CDR3 region: CASRSGQINTGELFF. The CDR3 nucleotides read TGTGCCAGCAGGAGTGGACAGATTAACACCGGGGAGCTGTTTTTT.